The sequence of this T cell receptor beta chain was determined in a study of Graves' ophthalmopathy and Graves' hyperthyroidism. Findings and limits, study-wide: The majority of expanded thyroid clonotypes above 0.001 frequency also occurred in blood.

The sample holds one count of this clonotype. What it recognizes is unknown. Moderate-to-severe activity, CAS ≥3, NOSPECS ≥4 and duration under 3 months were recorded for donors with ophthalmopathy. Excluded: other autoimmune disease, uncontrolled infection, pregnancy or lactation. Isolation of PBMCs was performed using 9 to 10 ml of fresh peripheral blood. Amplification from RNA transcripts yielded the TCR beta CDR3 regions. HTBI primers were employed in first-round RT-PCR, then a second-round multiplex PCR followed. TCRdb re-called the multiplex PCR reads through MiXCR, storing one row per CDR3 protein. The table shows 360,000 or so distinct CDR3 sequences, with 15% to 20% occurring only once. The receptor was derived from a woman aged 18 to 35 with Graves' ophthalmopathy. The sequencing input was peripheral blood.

The DNA for the CDR3 is TGTGCCAGCAGTTCGTACATGGGACTAGCGGGAGGGCCTATATCCTACGAGCAGTACTTC. Amino acids: CASSSYMGLAGGPISYEQYF. The rearrangement uses TRBV28 and TRBJ2-7, with 16 bases fitting TRBD2. The V segment lost 4 bases and the J segment 1 base; nucleotides outside the gene matches: 13. The V gene's germline CDR1 is MDHEN and CDR2 SYDVKM. This CDR3 has 20 residues. The whole variable domain, filled in from reference TRBV28 and TRBJ2-7, reads DVKVTQSSRYLVKRTGEKVFLECVQDMDHENMFWYRQDPGLGLRLIYFSYDVKMKEKGDIPEGYSVSREKKERFSLILESASTNQTSMYLCASSSYMGLAGGPISYEQYFGPGTRLTVT.